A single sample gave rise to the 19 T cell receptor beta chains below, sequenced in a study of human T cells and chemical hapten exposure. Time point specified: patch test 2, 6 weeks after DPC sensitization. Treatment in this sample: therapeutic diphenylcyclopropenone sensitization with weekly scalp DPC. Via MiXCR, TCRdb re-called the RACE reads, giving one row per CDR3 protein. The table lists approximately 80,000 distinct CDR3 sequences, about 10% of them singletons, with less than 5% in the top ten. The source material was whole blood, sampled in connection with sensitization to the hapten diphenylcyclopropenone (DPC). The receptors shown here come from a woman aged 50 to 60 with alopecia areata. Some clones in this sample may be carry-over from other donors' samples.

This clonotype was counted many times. CDR3 loop: CASSFGSGEQYF. DNA for the CDR3: TGTGCCAGCAGTTTTGGGTCTGGGGAGCAGTACTTC. V usage is TRBV12-3 or TRBV12-4 and J usage is TRBJ2-7; D gene unclear. The germline V and J ends were trimmed by 3 bases and 7 bases, with 10 bases remaining between them. The CDR3 is made up of 12 amino acids.

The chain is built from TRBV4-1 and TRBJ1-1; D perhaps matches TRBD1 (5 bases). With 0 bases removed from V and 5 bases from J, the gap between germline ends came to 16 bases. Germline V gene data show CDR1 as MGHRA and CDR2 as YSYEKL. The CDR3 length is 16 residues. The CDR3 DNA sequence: TGCGCCAGCAGCCAAGATTCGGCCGCAGGGCGAACTGAAGCTTTCTTT. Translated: CASSQDSAAGRTEAFF.

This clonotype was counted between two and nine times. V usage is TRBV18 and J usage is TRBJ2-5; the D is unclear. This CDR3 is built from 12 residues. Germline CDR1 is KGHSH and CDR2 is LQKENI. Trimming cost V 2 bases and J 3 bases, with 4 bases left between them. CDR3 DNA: TGTGCCAGCTCACCAGGGGAAGAGACCCAGTACTTC. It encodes CASSPGEETQYF.

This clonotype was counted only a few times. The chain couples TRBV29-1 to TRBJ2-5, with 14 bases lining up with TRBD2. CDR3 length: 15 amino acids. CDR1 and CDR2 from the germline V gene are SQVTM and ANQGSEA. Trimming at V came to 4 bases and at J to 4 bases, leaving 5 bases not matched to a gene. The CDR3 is CSVGLAGGQTETQYF. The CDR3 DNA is TGCAGCGTTGGACTAGCGGGAGGGCAGACAGAGACCCAGTACTTC.

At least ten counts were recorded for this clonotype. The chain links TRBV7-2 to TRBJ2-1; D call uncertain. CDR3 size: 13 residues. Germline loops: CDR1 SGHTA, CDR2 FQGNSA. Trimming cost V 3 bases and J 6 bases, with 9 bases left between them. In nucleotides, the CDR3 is TGTGCCAGCAGCTTGAATTCCCGCAATGAGCAGTTCTTC. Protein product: CASSLNSRNEQFF.

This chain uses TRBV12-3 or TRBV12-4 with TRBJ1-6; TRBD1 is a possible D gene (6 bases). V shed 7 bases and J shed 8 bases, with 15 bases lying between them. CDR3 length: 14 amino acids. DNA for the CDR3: TGTGCCAGCAACAAAGGGGGTGCCGATTCACCCCTCCACTTT. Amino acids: CASNKGGADSPLHF.

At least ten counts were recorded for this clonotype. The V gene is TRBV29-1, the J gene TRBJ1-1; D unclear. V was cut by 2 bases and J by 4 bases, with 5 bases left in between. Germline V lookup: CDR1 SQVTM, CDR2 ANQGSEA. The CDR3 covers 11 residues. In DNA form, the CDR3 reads TGCAGCGTTGAATTGGGCACTGAAGCTTTCTTT. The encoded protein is CSVELGTEAFF.

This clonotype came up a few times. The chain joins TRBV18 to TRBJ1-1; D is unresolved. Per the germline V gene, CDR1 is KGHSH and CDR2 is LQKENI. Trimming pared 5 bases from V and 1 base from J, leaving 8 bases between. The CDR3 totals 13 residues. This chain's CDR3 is CASSFSENTEAFF. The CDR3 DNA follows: TGTGCCAGCTCATTTTCTGAGAACACTGAAGCTTTCTTT.

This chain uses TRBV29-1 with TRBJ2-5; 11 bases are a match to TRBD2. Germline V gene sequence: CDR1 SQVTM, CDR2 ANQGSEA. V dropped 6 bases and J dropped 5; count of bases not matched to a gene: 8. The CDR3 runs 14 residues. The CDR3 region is CSVATSGSVETQYF. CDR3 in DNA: TGCAGCGTCGCAACTAGCGGGAGTGTCGAGACCCAGTACTTC. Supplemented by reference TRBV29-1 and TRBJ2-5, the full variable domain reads SAVISQKPSRDICQRGTSLTIQCQVDSQVTMMFWYRQQPGQSLTLIATANQGSEATYESGFVIDKFPISRPNLTFSTLTVSNMSPEDSSIYLCSVATSGSVETQYFGPGTRLLVL.

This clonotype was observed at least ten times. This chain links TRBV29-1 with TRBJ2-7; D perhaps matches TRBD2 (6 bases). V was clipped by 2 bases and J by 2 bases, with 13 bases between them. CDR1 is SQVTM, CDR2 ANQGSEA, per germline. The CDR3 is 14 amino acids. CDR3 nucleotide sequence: TGCAGCGTTGAAACGGGGGTCAGGCCCTACGAGCAGTACTTC. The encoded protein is CSVETGVRPYEQYF.

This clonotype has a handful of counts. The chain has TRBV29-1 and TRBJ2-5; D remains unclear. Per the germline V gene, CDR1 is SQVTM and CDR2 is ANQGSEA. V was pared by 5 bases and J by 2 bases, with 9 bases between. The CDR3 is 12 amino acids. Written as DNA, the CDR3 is TGCAGCGTTTCTCCCGGGCAAGAGACCCAGTACTTC. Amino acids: CSVSPGQETQYF.

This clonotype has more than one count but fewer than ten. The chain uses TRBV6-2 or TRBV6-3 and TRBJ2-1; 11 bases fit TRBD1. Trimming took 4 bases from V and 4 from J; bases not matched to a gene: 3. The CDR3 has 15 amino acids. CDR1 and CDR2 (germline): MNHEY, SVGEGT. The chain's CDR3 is CASSWTGGPYNEQFF. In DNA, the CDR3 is TGTGCCAGCAGTTGGACAGGGGGCCCTTACAATGAGCAGTTCTTC.

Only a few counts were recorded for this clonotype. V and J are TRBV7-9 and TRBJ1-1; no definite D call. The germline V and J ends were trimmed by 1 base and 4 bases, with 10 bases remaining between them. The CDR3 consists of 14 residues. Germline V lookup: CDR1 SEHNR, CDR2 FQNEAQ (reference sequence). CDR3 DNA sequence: TGTGCCAGCAGCTTAGTCTCAGCGGCCACTGAAGCTTTCTTT. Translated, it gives CASSLVSAATEAFF.

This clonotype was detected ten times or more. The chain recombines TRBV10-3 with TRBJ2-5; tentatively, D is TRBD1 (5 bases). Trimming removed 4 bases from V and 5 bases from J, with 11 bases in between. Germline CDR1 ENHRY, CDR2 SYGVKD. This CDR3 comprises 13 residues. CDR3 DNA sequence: TGTGCCATCAGTGCCAGGGTACGCGAGACCCAGTACTTC. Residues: CAISARVRETQYF.

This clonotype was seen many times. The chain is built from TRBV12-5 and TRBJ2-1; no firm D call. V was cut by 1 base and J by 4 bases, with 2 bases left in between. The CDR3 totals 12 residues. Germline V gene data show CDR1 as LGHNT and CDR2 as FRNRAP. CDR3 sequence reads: CASGLAYNEQFF. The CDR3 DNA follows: TGTGCTAGTGGTTTGGCTTACAATGAGCAGTTCTTC.

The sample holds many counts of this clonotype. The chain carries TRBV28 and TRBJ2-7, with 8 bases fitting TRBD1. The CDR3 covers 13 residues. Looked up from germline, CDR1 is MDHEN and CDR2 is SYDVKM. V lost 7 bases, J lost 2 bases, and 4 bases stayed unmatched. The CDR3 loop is CASMDRAAYEQYF. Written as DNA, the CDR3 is TGTGCCAGCATGGACAGGGCCGCCTACGAGCAGTACTTC.

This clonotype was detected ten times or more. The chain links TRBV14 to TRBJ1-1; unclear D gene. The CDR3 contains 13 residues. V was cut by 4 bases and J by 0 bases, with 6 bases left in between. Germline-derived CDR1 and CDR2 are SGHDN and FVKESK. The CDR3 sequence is CASSLALNTEAFF. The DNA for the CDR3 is TGTGCCAGCAGCCTGGCTCTGAACACTGAAGCTTTCTTT.

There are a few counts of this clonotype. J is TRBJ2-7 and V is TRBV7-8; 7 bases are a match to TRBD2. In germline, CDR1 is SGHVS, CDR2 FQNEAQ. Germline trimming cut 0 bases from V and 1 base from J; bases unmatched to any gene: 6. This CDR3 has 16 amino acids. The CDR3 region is CASSLAGLAVSYEQYF. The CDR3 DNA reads TGTGCCAGCAGCTTAGCAGGGCTAGCGGTATCCTACGAGCAGTACTTC.

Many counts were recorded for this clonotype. The CDR3 DNA reads TGTGCCAGCAGTGAAGGGACCGTACCAGAAGCTTTCTTT. It translates to CASSEGTVPEAFF. This rearrangement joins TRBV6-1 to TRBJ1-1; D gene uncertain. The V and J ends lost 1 base and 8 bases respectively, with 11 bases between them. In germline, CDR1 is MNHNS, CDR2 SASEGT. This CDR3 comprises 13 residues.